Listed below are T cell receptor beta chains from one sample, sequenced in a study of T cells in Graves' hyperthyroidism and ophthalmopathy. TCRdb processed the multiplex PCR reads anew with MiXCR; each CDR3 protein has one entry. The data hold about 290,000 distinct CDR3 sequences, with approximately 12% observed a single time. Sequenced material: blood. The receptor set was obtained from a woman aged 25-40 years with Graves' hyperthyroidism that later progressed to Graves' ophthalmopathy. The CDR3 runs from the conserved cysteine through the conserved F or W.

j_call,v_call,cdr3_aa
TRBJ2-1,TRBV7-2,CASSLRTGVMQQQFF
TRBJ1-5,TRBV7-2,CASSASLQGLSQPQHF
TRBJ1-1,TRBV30,CAWSVLGGSTEAFF
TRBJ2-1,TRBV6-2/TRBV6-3,CASSYSRLAGGDEQFF
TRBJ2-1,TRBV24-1,CATSGFLSSYNEQFF
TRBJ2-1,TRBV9,CASSPRVGTGMNEQFF
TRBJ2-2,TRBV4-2,CASSRDISNTGELFF
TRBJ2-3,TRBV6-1,CASRPGSGTDTQYF
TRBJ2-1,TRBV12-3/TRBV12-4,CASSISLEAYEQFF
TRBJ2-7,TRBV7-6,CASSLAEAGRWDEQYF
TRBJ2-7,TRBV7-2,CASSPRLIYEQYF
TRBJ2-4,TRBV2,CASRTGQANIQYF
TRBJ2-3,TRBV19,CASLGRSTDTQYF
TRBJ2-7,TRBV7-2,CASSRTSREPYLPTNEQYF
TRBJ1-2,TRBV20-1,CSALQDSGYGYTF
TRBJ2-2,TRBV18,CASSPPGPGGGELFF
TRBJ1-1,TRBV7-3,CASSLGGDTEAFF
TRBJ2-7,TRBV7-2,CASGNQGYEQYF
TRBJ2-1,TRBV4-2,CASSHEPGQGGNEQFF
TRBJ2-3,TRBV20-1,CSARDRGRASDTQYF
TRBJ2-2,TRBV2,CASSEAKLRGELFF
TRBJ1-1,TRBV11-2,CASSFGQGTEAFF
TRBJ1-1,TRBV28,CASTGALIPTEAFF
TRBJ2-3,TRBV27,CASSTRAGTDTQYF
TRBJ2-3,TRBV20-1,CSAGGGLGRLSTDTQYF
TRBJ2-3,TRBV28,CASGDRGRSTDTQYF